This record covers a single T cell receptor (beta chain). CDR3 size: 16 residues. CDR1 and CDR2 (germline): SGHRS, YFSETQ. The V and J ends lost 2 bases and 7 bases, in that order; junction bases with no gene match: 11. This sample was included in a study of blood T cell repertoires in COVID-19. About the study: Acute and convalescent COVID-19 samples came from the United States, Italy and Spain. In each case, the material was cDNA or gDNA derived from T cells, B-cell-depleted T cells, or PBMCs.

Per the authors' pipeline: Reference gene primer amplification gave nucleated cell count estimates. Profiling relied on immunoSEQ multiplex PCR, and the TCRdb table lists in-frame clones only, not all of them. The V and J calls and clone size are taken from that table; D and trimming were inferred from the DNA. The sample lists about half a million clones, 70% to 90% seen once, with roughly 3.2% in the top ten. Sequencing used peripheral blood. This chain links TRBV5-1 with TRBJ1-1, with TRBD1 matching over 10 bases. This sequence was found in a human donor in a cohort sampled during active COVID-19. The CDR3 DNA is TGCGCCAGCAGCTTTACCGCCGGACAGGGGGGCAATGAAGCTTTCTTT. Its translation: CASSFTAGQGGNEAFF.